The clone carrying this T cell receptor beta chain was seen more than once but under ten times. Sequencing was performed with immunoSEQ multiplex PCR; in TCRdb, only in-frame clones are kept and a portion is missing. The sample includes about 300,000 clones, nearly 90% of them seen just once. The data were taken from a study of blood T cell repertoires in COVID-19. Overall study context: Sites across the United States, Italy and Spain contributed samples from acute and convalescent COVID-19.

Enrolled during active infection, Seattle patients were then followed longitudinally. The germline V gene has CDR1 LNHNV and CDR2 YYDKDF (reference sequence). The length of the CDR3 is 13 residues. V was cut by 0 bases and J by 5 bases, with 4 bases left in between. V is TRBV15 and J is TRBJ1-4; D call uncertain. Sequencing was carried out using peripheral blood. This sequence originates from a woman aged 30 to 39 with COVID-19, enrolled during active disease. DNA of the CDR3: TGTGCCACCAGCAGAGATCTGAATGAAAAACTGTTTTTT. Protein: CATSRDLNEKLFF.